This entry lists 20 T cell receptor beta chains sequenced from one sample in a study of vaccination effects on CD4 cells after COVID-19. For these receptors, no antigen is known. Measured with immunoSEQ multiplex PCR; TCRdb has only the in-frame clones, and not every one. The sample carries about 76,000 clones, approximately 77% recorded once. Isolating CD4+ T cells followed approximately 10 days of culture. The source was CD4+ T cells from PBMCs cultured without peptide, collected before COVID-19 vaccination. The receptors come from a human donor who received a COVID-19 vaccine.

This clone was seen a handful of times. The J gene is TRBJ1-3, the V gene TRBV5-1, with D unclear. The germline V gene encodes CDR1 SGHRS and CDR2 YFSETQ. V was cut by 5 bases and J by 0 bases, with 12 bases left in between. This CDR3 has 15 amino acids. The DNA of the CDR3 is TGCGCCAGCAGGCGGGCCGTTAGCTCTGGAAACACCATATATTTT. Encoded protein: CASRRAVSSGNTIYF.

The chain carries TRBV5-1 and TRBJ1-4, with a tentative D call TRBD1 (6 bases). Trimming removed 2 bases at V and 7 bases at J, with 15 bases between. Germline V lookup: CDR1 SGHRS, CDR2 YFSETQ. The CDR3 is 15 residues long. The CDR3 DNA follows: TGCGCCAGCAGCTTTTCAACAGGGAGTGTTGAAAAACTGTTTTTT. Its protein is CASSFSTGSVEKLFF.

The CDR3 nucleotides are TGTGCCACCAGTGAGGGGGGACGGGGTCAAGAGACCCAGTACTTC. Amino acid sequence: CATSEGGRGQETQYF. The V and J genes are TRBV24-1 and TRBJ2-5; D may be TRBD2 (6 bases). The CDR3 covers 15 residues. Germline V gene sequence: CDR1 KGHDR, CDR2 SFDVKD. V was shortened by 4 bases and J by 2 bases, with 13 bases between the two germline ends.

The CDR3 DNA follows: TGTGCCACCAGAAATCAGGGGTCGGATACGCAGTATTTT. Its protein is CATRNQGSDTQYF. This chain connects TRBV24-1 to TRBJ2-3; D possibly corresponds to TRBD1 (6 bases). In germline, CDR1 is KGHDR, CDR2 SFDVKD. The CDR3 has 13 amino acids. The V end lost 7 bases, the J end lost 6 bases, and 13 bases lay between the germline ends.

This clone was counted once. The chain carries TRBV28 and TRBJ1-1, with D maybe TRBD1 (6 bases). Germline V gives CDR1 MDHEN, CDR2 SYDVKM. V dropped 7 bases and J dropped 6 bases, with 15 bases sitting between them. The CDR3 totals 13 residues. The CDR3 DNA is TGTGCCAGCATCATACAGGGACGTGCTGAAGCTTTCTTT. This gives the protein CASIIQGRAEAFF. Based on the CDR3 plus reference TRBV28 and TRBJ1-1, the full variable domain is DVKVTQSSRYLVKRTGEKVFLECVQDMDHENMFWYRQDPGLGLRLIYFSYDVKMKEKGDIPEGYSVSREKKERFSLILESASTNQTSMYLCASIIQGRAEAFFGQGTRLTVV.

This rearrangement joins TRBV24-1 to TRBJ2-3; D is possibly TRBD2 (6 bases). The V end was cut by 2 bases, the J end by 0 bases, with 11 bases between. The CDR3 spans 16 residues. Germline CDR1 reads KGHDR; CDR2 reads SFDVKD. The CDR3 loop is CATSDSHAGSTDTQYF. CDR3 bases: TGTGCCACCAGTGATTCCCACGCGGGGAGCACAGATACGCAGTATTTT.

This clone showed up just a few times. The chain combines TRBV6-2 or TRBV6-3 with TRBJ1-1, with D perhaps matching TRBD1 (6 bases). Trimming shortened V by 6 bases and J by 6 bases, and 11 bases separated the two germline ends. The CDR3 has 12 residues. Per germline, CDR1 MNHEY and CDR2 SVGEGT. CDR3 bases: TGTGCCAGCAGCGGGACACTTTCTGAAGCTTTCTTT. Its protein product is CASSGTLSEAFF.

The CDR3 protein is CASSLVGGGADYGYTF. CDR3 coding DNA: TGTGCCAGCAGCCTGGTAGGGGGGGGCGCGGACTATGGCTACACCTTC. The chain employs TRBV3-1 (or the pseudogene TRBV3-2) and TRBJ1-2; D possibly corresponds to TRBD1 (6 bases). Between the trimmed V and J ends, which lost 4 bases and 3 bases, there was a span of 18 bases. Germline-derived CDR1 and CDR2 are LGHDT and YNNKEL (reference sequence). This CDR3 comprises 16 residues.

The V gene is TRBV30, the J gene TRBJ1-1; perhaps TRBD1 as D (5 bases). Germline V gene sequence: CDR1 GTSNPN, CDR2 SVGIG (reference sequence). Trimming cost V 4 bases and J 11 bases, with 20 bases left between them. The CDR3 runs to 13 residues. As DNA, the CDR3 is TGTGCCTGGACCATCCGGGACTCTCAGGTGGCTTTCTTT. It translates to CAWTIRDSQVAFF. The whole variable domain, filled in from reference TRBV30 and TRBJ1-1, reads SQTIHQWPATLVQPVGSPLSLECTVEGTSNPNLYWYRQAAGRGLQLLFYSVGIGQISSEVPQNLSASRPQDRQFILSSKKLLLSDSGFYLCAWTIRDSQVAFFGQGTRLTVV.

The chain combines TRBV4-1 with TRBJ2-2; no definite D call. Trimming removed 1 base from V and 0 bases from J, with 12 bases in between. Germline CDR1 is MGHRA and CDR2 is YSYEKL. This CDR3 region has 17 residues. The CDR3 nucleotides read TGCGCCAGCAGCCAAGCGTTAGGATCCGCGAACACCGGGGAGCTGTTTTTT. Its translation is CASSQALGSANTGELFF.

The J gene is TRBJ2-2, the V gene TRBV21-1. TRBV21-1 is marked as a pseudogene. The CDR3 is 14 amino acids. The CDR3 DNA is TGTGCCAGCAGCCCGCCGATTGACACCGGGGAGCTGTTTTTT. Encoded protein: CASSPPIDTGELFF.

The chain has TRBV2 and TRBJ2-2; TRBD2 might be the D (5 bases). V was cut by 7 bases and J by 0 bases, with 9 bases left in between. Germline CDR1 reads SNHLY; CDR2 reads FYNNEI. There are 14 residues in the CDR3. The CDR3 sequence is CASTRTPNTGELFF. CDR3 DNA sequence: TGTGCCAGCACTAGGACTCCGAACACCGGGGAGCTGTTTTTT.

This clone was seen a single time. V is TRBV2 and J is TRBJ1-2; D gene ambiguous. CDR1 is SNHLY, CDR2 FYNNEI, per germline. The CDR3 is 13 residues long. Deletions cut 1 base from V and 4 bases from J, with 7 bases between. The CDR3 DNA sequence: TGTGCCAGCAGTGAAGAAAGAGTCTATGGCTACACCTTC. Translated, it gives CASSEERVYGYTF.

The chain links TRBV19 to TRBJ2-6; D assignment may be TRBD1 or TRBD2 (5 bases each). Germline V gene sequence: CDR1 LNHDA, CDR2 SQIVND (reference sequence). This CDR3 region has 16 residues. Trimming cost V 6 bases and J 0 bases, with 12 bases left between them. The CDR3 DNA reads TGTGCCAGTAGGATCTTCGGGACCTCTGGGGCCAACGTCCTGACTTTC. This encodes CASRIFGTSGANVLTF.

V usage is TRBV5-5 and J usage is TRBJ2-7; D tentatively fits TRBD1 or TRBD2 (5 bases each). V dropped 2 bases and J dropped 0 bases, with 12 bases sitting between them. CDR3 length equals 15 residues. The germline gives CDR1 SGHKS, CDR2 YYEKEE (reference sequence). This CDR3 reads CASSLVGTGSYEQYV. CDR3 DNA sequence: TGTGCCAGCAGCTTAGTAGGGACGGGCTCCTACGAGCAGTACGTC.

This clone occurred once. V gene TRBV27 combines with J gene TRBJ2-3; 11 bases agree with TRBD2. V was clipped by 2 bases and J by 4 bases; unmatched bases: 14. The CDR3 sequence is 19 residues long. CDR1 and CDR2 (germline): MNHEY, SMNVEV (reference sequence). As DNA, the CDR3 is TGTGCCAGCAGTTTAGTACTTTGGGCTAGCGGGGGGCCGTCAGATACGCAGTATTTT. As protein: CASSLVLWASGGPSDTQYF.

This clone was found once. The chain combines TRBV5-1 with TRBJ2-5; D could derive from TRBD1 or TRBD2 (5 bases each). The V gene's germline CDR1 is SGHRS and CDR2 YFSETQ. Trimming cost V 7 bases and J 5 bases, with 27 bases left between them. This CDR3 region has 17 residues. In nucleotides, the CDR3 is TGCGCCAGCTATCCGGGGTTGGTGGGACGGAATTCGGAGACCCAGTACTTC. It encodes CASYPGLVGRNSETQYF. The whole variable domain, filled in from reference TRBV5-1 and TRBJ2-5, reads KAGVTQTPRYLIKTRGQQVTLSCSPISGHRSVSWYQQTPGQGLQFLFEYFSETQRNKGNFPGRFSGRQFSNSRSEMNVSTLELGDSALYLCASYPGLVGRNSETQYFGPGTRLLVL.

The gene calls are TRBV5-1 and TRBJ2-1; 8 bases align to TRBD1. The germline CDR1 and CDR2 sequences are SGHRS and YFSETQ. V trimming: 2 bases; J trimming: 2 bases; junction bases outside the gene matches: 9. The CDR3 extends over 17 amino acids. The CDR3 sequence is CASSFLTGTGTYNEQFF. CDR3 nucleotides: TGCGCCAGCAGCTTTTTAACCGGGACAGGTACCTACAATGAGCAGTTCTTC.

The V call is TRBV14, the J call TRBJ2-1, with 7 bases fitting TRBD1. Germline lookup yields CDR1 SGHDN and CDR2 FVKESK. CDR3 length equals 15 residues. V lost 4 bases and J lost 7; bases outside the gene matches: 10. The CDR3 DNA follows: TGTGCCAGCAGCCCTGTTTGGGCAGGGGGTAATGAGCAGTTCTTC. Translated, it gives CASSPVWAGGNEQFF.

The chain uses TRBV9 and TRBJ2-6, with 14 bases aligning to TRBD2. The germline V gene encodes CDR1 SGDLS and CDR2 YYNGEE. V lost 4 bases to trimming and J lost 1 base; unmatched junction nucleotides: 4. This CDR3 has 18 residues. DNA for the CDR3: TGTGCCAGCAGCCCGCGGACTAGCGGGGGGTCTGGGGCCAACGTCCTGACTTTC. Its translation is CASSPRTSGGSGANVLTF.